The entry that follows covers one T cell receptor beta chain sequence. These data originate in a study of blood T cell repertoires in COVID-19. Background on the study: From T cells, B-cell-depleted T cells, or PBMCs came the material, which was cDNA or gDNA.

Assay: immunoSEQ multiplex PCR; the TCRdb copy retains only in-frame clones and omits some. Of around 330,000 clones listed, about 88% are singletons. Participants' reported clinical history set cohort assignment. All recovered Cohort 3 donors got two negative PCRs, got clearance, or saw symptom resolution. Specimen: PBMCs or T cells enriched from blood (not recorded which). The source of this sequence is a woman between 40 and 55 years old who had recovered from COVID-19.

The CDR3 DNA follows: TGTGCCAGCAGTAAGGACAGGGGGGACACAGATACGCAGTATTTT. It translates to CASSKDRGDTDTQYF. The V call is TRBV2, the J call TRBJ2-3; TRBD1 agrees at 10 bases. CDR1 SNHLY and CDR2 FYNNEI come from the germline V gene. The CDR3 is 15 amino acids. J gave up 2 bases and V 5 bases, and 4 bases lay outside the gene matches. Variable domain in full (rest from reference TRBV2 and TRBJ2-3): EPEVTQTPSHQVTQMGQEVILRCVPISNHLYFYWYRQILGQKVEFLVSFYNNEISEKSEIFDDQFSVERPDGSNFTLKIRSTKLEDSAMYFCASSKDRGDTDTQYFGPGTRLTVL.